The clone carrying this TCR beta chain appeared many times. Its antigen is as yet unknown. This specimen belongs to a study of CD8+CD57+ T cells in acquired aplastic anemia. Study-wide background: An average of roughly 3.2 ug of DNA was obtained from sorted CD4+ and CD8+ cells.

Study results and caveats: Levels of CD8+ Simpson's diversity were not significantly distinct in patients versus controls. Found in both controls and patients were some 31 CD8+ CDR3 sequences.

The CDR3 covers 11 residues. Trimming took off 2 bases at V and 7 bases at J, with 5 bases between the two ends. Germline CDR1 and CDR2: MNHNY and SVGAGI (reference sequence). CDR3 and TCR beta VDJ profiling relied on a genomic DNA template. Using its own MiXCR run on the reads, TCRdb lists one record per CDR3 protein. This sample has 120,000 or so distinct CDR3 sequences, with 40% found just once. Sequenced patients had shown CD8+CD57+ cell expansion by flow cytometry. There was no therapy given to any patient before the blood sampling took place. The source material was sorted CD4+, CD8+, or CD8+CD57+ T cells (not recorded which) from PBMCs. The V and J genes are TRBV6-6 and TRBJ1-1, with D uncertain. The sequence came from a human donor with aplastic anemia. The CDR3, as DNA: TGTGCCAGCAGTTACCAGTTTGAAGCTTTCTTT. This encodes CASSYQFEAFF.